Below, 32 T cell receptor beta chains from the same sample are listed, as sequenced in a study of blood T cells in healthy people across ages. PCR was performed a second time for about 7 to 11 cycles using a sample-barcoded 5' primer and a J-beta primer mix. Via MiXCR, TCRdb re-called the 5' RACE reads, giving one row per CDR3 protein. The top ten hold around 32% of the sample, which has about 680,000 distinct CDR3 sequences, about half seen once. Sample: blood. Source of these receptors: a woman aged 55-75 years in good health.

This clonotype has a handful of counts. CDR3 DNA sequence: TGTGCCAGCAGTTTTGGGTTGAGGGGGCAAGAGACCCAGTACTTC. Translating it yields CASSFGLRGQETQYF. V is TRBV12-3 or TRBV12-4 and J is TRBJ2-5; D is perhaps TRBD1 (6 bases). The CDR3 length is 15 residues. V was pared by 3 bases and J by 2 bases, with 13 bases between.

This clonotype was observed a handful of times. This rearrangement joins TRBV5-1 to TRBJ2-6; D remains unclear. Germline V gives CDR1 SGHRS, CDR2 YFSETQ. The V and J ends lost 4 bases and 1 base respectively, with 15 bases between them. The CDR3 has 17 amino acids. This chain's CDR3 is CASSTNPTVSGANVLTF. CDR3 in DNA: TGCGCCAGCAGCACCAACCCTACAGTATCTGGGGCCAACGTCCTGACTTTC.

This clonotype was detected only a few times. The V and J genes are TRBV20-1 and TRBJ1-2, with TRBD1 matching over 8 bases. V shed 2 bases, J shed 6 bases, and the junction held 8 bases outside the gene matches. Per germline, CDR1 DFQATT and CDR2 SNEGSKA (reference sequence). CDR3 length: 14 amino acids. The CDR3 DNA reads TGCAGTGCTAGAAGACAGGGGTATTTAGATGGCTACACCTTC. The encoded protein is CSARRQGYLDGYTF.

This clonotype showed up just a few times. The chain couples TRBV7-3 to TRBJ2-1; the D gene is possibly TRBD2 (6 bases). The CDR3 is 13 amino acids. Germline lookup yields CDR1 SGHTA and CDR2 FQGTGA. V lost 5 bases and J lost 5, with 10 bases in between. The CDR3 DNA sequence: TGTGCCAGCAGCGGAGGGCTCCACAATGAGCAGTTCTTC. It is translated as CASSGGLHNEQFF.

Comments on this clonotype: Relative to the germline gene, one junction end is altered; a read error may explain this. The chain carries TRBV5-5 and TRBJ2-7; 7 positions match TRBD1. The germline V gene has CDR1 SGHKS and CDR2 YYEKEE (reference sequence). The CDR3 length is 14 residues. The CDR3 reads CACRPTGTAYEQYF. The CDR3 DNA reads TGTGCCTGCAGGCCTACCGGGACAGCCTACGAGCAGTACTTC.

This CDR3 is CASSCRDRGDNEQFF. The CDR3, as DNA: TGTGCCAGCAGCTGCCGGGACAGGGGGGACAATGAGCAGTTCTTC. V and J are TRBV12-3 or TRBV12-4 and TRBJ2-1, with 11 bases fitting TRBD1. This CDR3 contains 15 residues. Losses at the gene ends were 6 bases for V and 5 bases for J; bases not matched to a gene: 6.

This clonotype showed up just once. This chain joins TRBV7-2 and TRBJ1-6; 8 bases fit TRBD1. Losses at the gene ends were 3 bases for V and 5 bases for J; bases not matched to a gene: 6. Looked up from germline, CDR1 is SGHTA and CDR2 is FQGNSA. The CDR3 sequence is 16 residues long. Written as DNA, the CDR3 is TGTGCCAGCAGCTTCGGCAGGGGGCGAAATAATTCACCCCTCCACTTT. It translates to CASSFGRGRNNSPLHF.

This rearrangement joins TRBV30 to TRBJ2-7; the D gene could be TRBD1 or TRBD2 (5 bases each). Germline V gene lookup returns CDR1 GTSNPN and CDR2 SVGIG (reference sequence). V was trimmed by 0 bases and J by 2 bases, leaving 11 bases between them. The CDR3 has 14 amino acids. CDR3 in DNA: TGTGCCTGGAGTGTACGTGGGGGTACCTACGAGCAGTACTTC. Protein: CAWSVRGGTYEQYF. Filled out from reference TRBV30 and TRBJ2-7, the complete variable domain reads SQTIHQWPATLVQPVGSPLSLECTVEGTSNPNLYWYRQAAGRGLQLLFYSVGIGQISSEVPQNLSASRPQDRQFILSSKKLLLSDSGFYLCAWSVRGGTYEQYFGPGTRLTVT.

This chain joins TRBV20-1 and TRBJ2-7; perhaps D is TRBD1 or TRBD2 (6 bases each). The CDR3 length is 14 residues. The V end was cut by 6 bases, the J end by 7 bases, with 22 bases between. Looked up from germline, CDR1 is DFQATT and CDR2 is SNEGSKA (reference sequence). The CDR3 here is CSAVLWGAQGEQYF. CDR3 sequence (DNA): TGCAGTGCCGTGCTGTGGGGGGCGCAGGGTGAGCAGTACTTC.

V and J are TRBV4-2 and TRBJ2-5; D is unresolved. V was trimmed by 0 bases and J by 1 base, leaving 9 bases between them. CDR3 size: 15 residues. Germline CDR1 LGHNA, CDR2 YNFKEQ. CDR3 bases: TGTGCCAGCAGCCAAGATCTGAACAGCCAAGAGACCCAGTACTTC. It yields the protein CASSQDLNSQETQYF.

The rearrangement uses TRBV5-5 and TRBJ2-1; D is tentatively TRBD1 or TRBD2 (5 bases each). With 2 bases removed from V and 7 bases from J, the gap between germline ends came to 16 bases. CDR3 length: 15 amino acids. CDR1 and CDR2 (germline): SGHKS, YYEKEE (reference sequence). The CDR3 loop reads CASSFGAAGKNEQFF. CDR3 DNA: TGTGCCAGCAGCTTCGGGGCCGCAGGGAAGAATGAGCAGTTCTTC.

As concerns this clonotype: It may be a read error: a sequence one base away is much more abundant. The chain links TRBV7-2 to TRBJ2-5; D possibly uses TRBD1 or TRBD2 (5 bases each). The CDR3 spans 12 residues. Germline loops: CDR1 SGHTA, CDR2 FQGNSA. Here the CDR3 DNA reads TGTGCCAGCAGCCCGGGGACGGAGACCCGGTACTTC. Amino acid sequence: CASSPGTETRYF.

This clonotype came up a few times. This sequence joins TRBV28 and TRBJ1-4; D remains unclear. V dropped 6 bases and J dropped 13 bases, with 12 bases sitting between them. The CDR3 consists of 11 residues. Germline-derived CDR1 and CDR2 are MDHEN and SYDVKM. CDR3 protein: CASSQTRSLFF. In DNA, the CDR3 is TGTGCCAGCAGCCAAACAAGGTCACTGTTTTTT.

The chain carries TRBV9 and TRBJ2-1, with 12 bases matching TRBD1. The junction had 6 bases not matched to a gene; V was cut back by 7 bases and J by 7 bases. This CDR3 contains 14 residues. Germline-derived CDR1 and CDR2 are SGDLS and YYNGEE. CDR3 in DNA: TGTGCCAGCGCGGGACAGGGGGCGTCTAATGAGCAGTTCTTC. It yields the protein CASAGQGASNEQFF. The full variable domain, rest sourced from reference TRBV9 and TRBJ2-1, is DSGVTQTPKHLITATGQRVTLRCSPRSGDLSVYWYQQSLDQGLQFLIQYYNGEERAKGNILERFSAQQFPDLHSELNLSSLELGDSALYFCASAGQGASNEQFFGPGTRLTVL.

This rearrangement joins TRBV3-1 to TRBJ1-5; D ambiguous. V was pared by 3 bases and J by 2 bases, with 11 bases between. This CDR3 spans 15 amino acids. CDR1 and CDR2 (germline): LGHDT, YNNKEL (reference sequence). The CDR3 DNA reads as TGTGCCAGCAGCCACGGATCTGGGGGCAATCAGCCCCAGCATTTT. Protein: CASSHGSGGNQPQHF.

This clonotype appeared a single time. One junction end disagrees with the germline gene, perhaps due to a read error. The CDR3 is CASSWDRVNAEAFF. As DNA, the CDR3 is TGTGCCAGCAGCTGGGACAGGGTGAACGCTGAAGCTTTCTTT. The chain joins TRBV7-2 to TRBJ1-1, with 9 nucleotides matching TRBD1. From germline, CDR1 is SGHTA and CDR2 FQGNSA. The CDR3 consists of 14 residues.

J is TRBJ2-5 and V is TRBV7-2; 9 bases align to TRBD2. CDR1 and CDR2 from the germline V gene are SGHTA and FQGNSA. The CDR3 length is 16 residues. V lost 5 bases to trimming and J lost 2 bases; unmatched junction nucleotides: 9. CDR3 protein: CASSLTGLAWQETQYF. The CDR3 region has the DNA TGTGCCAGCAGCCTAACCGGACTAGCGTGGCAAGAGACCCAGTACTTC.

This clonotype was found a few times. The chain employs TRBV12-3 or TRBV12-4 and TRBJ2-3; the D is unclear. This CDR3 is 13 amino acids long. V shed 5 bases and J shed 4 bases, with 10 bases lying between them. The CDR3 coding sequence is TGTGCCAGCAGTATAGAGCGAGCAGATACGCAGTATTTT. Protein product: CASSIERADTQYF.

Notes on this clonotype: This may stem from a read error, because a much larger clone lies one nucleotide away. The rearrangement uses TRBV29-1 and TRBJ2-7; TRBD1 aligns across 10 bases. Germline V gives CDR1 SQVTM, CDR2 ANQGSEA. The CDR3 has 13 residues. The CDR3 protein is CGVTGQGGYEQYF. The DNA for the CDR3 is TGCGGCGTTACTGGACAGGGGGGCTACGAGCAGTACTTC.

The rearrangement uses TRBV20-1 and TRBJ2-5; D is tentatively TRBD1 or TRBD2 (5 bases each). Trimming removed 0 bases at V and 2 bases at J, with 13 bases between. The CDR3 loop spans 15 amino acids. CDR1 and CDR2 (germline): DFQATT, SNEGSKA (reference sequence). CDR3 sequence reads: CSAREGTANQETQYF. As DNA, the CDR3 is TGCAGTGCTAGAGAAGGGACGGCCAATCAAGAGACCCAGTACTTC.

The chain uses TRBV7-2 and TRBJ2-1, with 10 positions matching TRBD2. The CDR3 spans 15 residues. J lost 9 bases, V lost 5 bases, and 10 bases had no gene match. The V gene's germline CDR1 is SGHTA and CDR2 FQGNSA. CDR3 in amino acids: CASSLGLAEGSEQFF. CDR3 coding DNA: TGTGCCAGCAGCCTCGGACTAGCGGAGGGCAGTGAGCAGTTCTTC. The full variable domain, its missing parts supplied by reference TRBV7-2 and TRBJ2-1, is GAGVSQSPSNKVTEKGKDVELRCDPISGHTALYWYRQSLGQGLEFLIYFQGNSAPDKSGLPSDRFSAERTGGSVSTLTIQRTQQEDSAVYLCASSLGLAEGSEQFFGPGTRLTVL.

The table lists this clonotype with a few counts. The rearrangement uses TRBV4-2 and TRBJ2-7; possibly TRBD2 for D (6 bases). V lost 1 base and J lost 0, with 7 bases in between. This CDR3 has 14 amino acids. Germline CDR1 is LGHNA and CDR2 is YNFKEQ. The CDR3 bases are TGTGCCAGCAGCCAAGCACTAGCCTCCTACGAGCAGTACTTC. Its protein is CASSQALASYEQYF.

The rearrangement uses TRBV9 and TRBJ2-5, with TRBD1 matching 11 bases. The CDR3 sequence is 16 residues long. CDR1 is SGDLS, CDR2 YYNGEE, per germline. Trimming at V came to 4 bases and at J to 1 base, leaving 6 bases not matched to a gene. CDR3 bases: TGTGCCAGCAGCATAGGGACAGGGGGAGGCCAAGAGACCCAGTACTTC. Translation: CASSIGTGGGQETQYF.

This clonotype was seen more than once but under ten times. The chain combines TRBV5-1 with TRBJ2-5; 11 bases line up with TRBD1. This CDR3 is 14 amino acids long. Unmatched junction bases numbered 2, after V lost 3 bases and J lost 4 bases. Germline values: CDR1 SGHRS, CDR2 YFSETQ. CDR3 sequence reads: CASSWGQGGETQYF. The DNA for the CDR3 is TGCGCCAGCAGCTGGGGACAGGGGGGAGAGACCCAGTACTTC. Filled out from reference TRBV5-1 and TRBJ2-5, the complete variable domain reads KAGVTQTPRYLIKTRGQQVTLSCSPISGHRSVSWYQQTPGQGLQFLFEYFSETQRNKGNFPGRFSGRQFSNSRSEMNVSTLELGDSALYLCASSWGQGGETQYFGPGTRLLVL.

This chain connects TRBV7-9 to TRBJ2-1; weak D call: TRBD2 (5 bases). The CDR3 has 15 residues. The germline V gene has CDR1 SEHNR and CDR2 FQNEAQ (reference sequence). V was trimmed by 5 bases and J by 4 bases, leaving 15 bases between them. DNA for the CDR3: TGTGCCAGCAGCCCGCGGGTCAGCCCTTACAATGAGCAGTTCTTC. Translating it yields CASSPRVSPYNEQFF.

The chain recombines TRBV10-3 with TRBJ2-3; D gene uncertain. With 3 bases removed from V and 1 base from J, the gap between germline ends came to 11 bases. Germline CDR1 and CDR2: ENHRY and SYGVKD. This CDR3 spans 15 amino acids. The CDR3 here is CAISEGRKGTDTQYF. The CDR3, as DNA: TGTGCCATCAGTGAAGGCAGGAAGGGCACAGATACGCAGTATTTT.

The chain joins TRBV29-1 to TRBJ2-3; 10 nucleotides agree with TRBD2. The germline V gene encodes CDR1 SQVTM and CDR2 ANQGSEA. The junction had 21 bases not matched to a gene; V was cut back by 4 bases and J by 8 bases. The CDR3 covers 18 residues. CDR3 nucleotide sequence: TGCAGCGTTGCCGACCTCGAACTAGCGGGAACCTCACAGACTACGCAGTATTTT. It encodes CSVADLELAGTSQTTQYF.

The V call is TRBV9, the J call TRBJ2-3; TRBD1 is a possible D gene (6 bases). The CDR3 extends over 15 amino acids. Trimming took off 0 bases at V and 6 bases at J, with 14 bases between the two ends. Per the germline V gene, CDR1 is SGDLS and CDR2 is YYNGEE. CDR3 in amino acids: CASSVGDTEGDTQYF. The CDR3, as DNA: TGTGCCAGCAGCGTAGGGGACACCGAGGGGGATACGCAGTATTTT.

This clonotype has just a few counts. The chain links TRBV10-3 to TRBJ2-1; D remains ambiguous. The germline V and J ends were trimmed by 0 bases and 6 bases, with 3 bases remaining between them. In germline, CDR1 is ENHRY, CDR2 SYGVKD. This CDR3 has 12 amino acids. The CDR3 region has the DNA TGTGCCATCAGTGAGTCGCTCAATGAGCAGTTCTTC. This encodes CAISESLNEQFF.

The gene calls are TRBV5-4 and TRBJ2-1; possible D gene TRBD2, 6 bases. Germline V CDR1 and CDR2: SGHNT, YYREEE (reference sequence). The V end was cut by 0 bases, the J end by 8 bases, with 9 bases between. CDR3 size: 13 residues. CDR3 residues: CASSLEREDEQFF. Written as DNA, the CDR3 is TGTGCCAGCAGCTTGGAAAGGGAGGATGAGCAGTTCTTC.

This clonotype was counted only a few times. CDR3 region: CASSLFWTGGKNIQYF. The CDR3 nucleotides are TGTGCCAGCAGTTTATTTTGGACAGGCGGCAAAAACATTCAGTACTTC. This rearrangement joins TRBV28 to TRBJ2-4; 7 bases map to TRBD1. The CDR3 has 16 residues. Germline V CDR1 and CDR2: MDHEN, SYDVKM. V shed 1 base, J shed 3 bases, and the junction held 6 bases outside the gene matches. The full variable domain, with the rest looked up from reference TRBV28 and TRBJ2-4, is DVKVTQSSRYLVKRTGEKVFLECVQDMDHENMFWYRQDPGLGLRLIYFSYDVKMKEKGDIPEGYSVSREKKERFSLILESASTNQTSMYLCASSLFWTGGKNIQYFGAGTRLSVL.

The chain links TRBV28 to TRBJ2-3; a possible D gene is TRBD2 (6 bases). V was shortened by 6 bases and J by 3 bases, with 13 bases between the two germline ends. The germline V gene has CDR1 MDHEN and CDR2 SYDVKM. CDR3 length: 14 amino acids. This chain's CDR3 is CASRPGGVTDTQYF. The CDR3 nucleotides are TGTGCCAGCAGACCTGGCGGGGTGACAGATACGCAGTATTTT.